This T cell receptor (beta chain) was sequenced during a study of blood T cell repertoires in COVID-19. This clone has just one count. In the original analysis: Amplification of reference gene primers was used by the study to estimate nucleated cell counts. Assay used: immunoSEQ multiplex PCR; TCRdb lists only in-frame clones, some missing. Clone size and the V and J calls come from that table; the DNA yielded D and trimming. This table holds about 420,000 clones, 70% to 90% found once. The Seattle site enrolled patients during active infection and followed them longitudinally. The sample consisted of peripheral blood. This TCR was sampled from a man aged 18 to 29 with COVID-19, enrolled during active disease.

The CDR3 DNA is TGTGCCAGTAGTATTAGGGCAGGGGAAAGCTCCTACGAGCAGTACTTC. Its translation: CASSIRAGESSYEQYF. The V and J genes are TRBV19 and TRBJ2-7; a possible D gene is TRBD1 (6 bases). Trimming pared 3 bases from V and 0 bases from J, leaving 15 bases between. There are 16 residues in the CDR3. The germline V gene has CDR1 LNHDA and CDR2 SQIVND (reference sequence). The whole variable domain, remainder taken from reference TRBV19 and TRBJ2-7, is DGGITQSPKYLFRKEGQNVTLSCEQNLNHDAMYWYRQDPGQGLRLIYYSQIVNDFQKGDIAEGYSVSREKKESFPLTVTSAQKNPTAFYLCASSIRAGESSYEQYFGPGTRLTVT.